This T cell receptor (beta chain) is from a study of blood T cell repertoires in COVID-19. The repertoire was sequenced with immunoSEQ multiplex PCR; TCRdb's copy has only in-frame clones and lacks some. Among a few hundred thousand clones listed, 75% to 90% were seen once. The CDR3 is made up of 14 amino acids. Germline values: CDR1 MNHEY, CDR2 SVGAGI. With 6 bases clipped from V and 2 bases from J, the junction kept 5 bases outside the gene matches. The chain carries TRBV6-5 and TRBJ2-3, with TRBD2 matching over 7 bases. The sequencing input was peripheral blood. The sequence came from a man aged 18 to 30 with active or convalescent COVID-19. In nucleotides, the CDR3 is TGTGCCAGCAGGGGGGACTACCCCACAGATACGCAGTATTTT. It yields the protein CASRGDYPTDTQYF.